Following are 22 T cell receptor beta chains from one sample sequenced in a study of CD8+ T cells in alopecia areata. Extraction and reverse transcription of RNA yielded cDNA as the sequencing template. TCRdb's copy holds only in-frame clones and misses some; the assay was immunoSEQ multiplex PCR. The sample shows around 4,900 clones, around 90% of them seen only once. The sample's treatment: oral pan-JAK inhibitor, 5-10 mg twice daily. From alopecia areata patients, lesional scalp punch biopsies and peripheral blood were collected. Source: skin, taken at week 4, from a patient treated with tofacitinib. Every receptor here comes from a human donor with alopecia areata.

The chain joins TRBV5-6 to TRBJ2-7; no clear D gene. The CDR3 has 14 residues. V lost 2 bases, J lost 6 bases, and 15 bases lay in between. Germline CDR1 and CDR2: SGHDT and YYEEEE. This CDR3 reads CASSFGLVGLEQYF. In nucleotides, the CDR3 is TGTGCCAGCAGCTTTGGGCTAGTTGGGCTCGAGCAGTACTTC.

This chain joins TRBV19 and TRBJ2-1; D is ambiguous. This CDR3 comprises 15 residues. V shed 7 bases and J shed 3 bases, with 16 bases lying between them. Germline lookup yields CDR1 LNHDA and CDR2 SQIVND (reference sequence). The CDR3 nucleotides read TGTGCCAGTACTTCACTCGGACGTCTCTACAATGAGCAGTTCTTC. Encoded protein: CASTSLGRLYNEQFF.

The V gene is TRBV6-6, the J gene TRBJ1-1; D not resolved. Trimming left V 7 bases short and J 2 bases short, with 14 bases between. This CDR3 comprises 14 residues. Germline V gene lookup returns CDR1 MNHNY and CDR2 SVGAGI (reference sequence). This chain's CDR3 is CASTTAAINTEAFF. DNA of the CDR3: TGTGCCAGCACCACGGCAGCGATTAACACTGAAGCTTTCTTT.

The chain couples TRBV9 to TRBJ2-5, with D perhaps matching TRBD2 (5 bases). With 3 bases removed from V and 2 bases from J, the gap between germline ends came to 8 bases. This CDR3 is 13 amino acids long. Germline loops: CDR1 SGDLS, CDR2 YYNGEE. The CDR3 spells CASSGSGQETQYF. Here the CDR3 DNA reads TGTGCCAGCAGCGGGTCGGGGCAAGAGACCCAGTACTTC.

The rearrangement joins TRBV7-2 to TRBJ2-7; 7 bases fit TRBD1. The V gene end was trimmed by 1 base and the J gene end by 6 bases; junction bases not matched to a gene: 6. The CDR3 is 14 amino acids. Germline CDR1 and CDR2: SGHTA and FQGNSA. The CDR3 nucleotides read TGTGCCAGCAGCTTAGGGGGACAGTCGGTCGAGCAGTACTTC. It is translated as CASSLGGQSVEQYF.

This chain connects TRBV4-3 to TRBJ2-7; D possibly corresponds to TRBD2 (5 bases). The CDR3 consists of 15 residues. V dropped 6 bases and J dropped 0 bases, with 15 bases sitting between them. Germline V gives CDR1 LGHNA, CDR2 YSLEER. The CDR3 sequence is CASREDRGSSYEQYF. For the CDR3, the DNA is TGCGCCAGCAGAGAAGACCGGGGTAGCTCCTACGAGCAGTACTTC.

This rearrangement joins TRBV7-9 to TRBJ1-2; 8 nucleotides line up with TRBD1. V shed 5 bases, J shed 0 bases, and the junction held 14 bases outside the gene matches. This CDR3 has 18 amino acids. Germline V gene lookup returns CDR1 SEHNR and CDR2 FQNEAQ (reference sequence). The CDR3 sequence is CASSRGLSTDRANYGYTF. CDR3 in DNA: TGTGCCAGCAGCCGCGGCCTTAGTACGGACAGGGCTAACTATGGCTACACCTTC.

The rearrangement joins TRBV7-3 to TRBJ1-2; D is ambiguous. Per the germline V gene, CDR1 is SGHTA and CDR2 is FQGTGA. This CDR3 comprises 10 residues. The V and J ends lost 5 bases and 8 bases respectively, with 6 bases between them. As DNA, the CDR3 is TGTGCCAGCAGCGCCATGGGCTACACCTTC. Its protein is CASSAMGYTF.

J is TRBJ1-1 and V is TRBV9; no clear D. CDR1 SGDLS and CDR2 YYNGEE come from the germline V gene. The V and J ends lost 0 bases and 1 base respectively, with 19 bases between them. The CDR3 runs 18 residues. The CDR3 DNA reads as TGTGCCAGCAGCGTAGGGTCCAACTTCCGACACCCGAACACTGAAGCTTTCTTT. Its translation is CASSVGSNFRHPNTEAFF. Complete variable domain (other parts from reference TRBV9 and TRBJ1-1): DSGVTQTPKHLITATGQRVTLRCSPRSGDLSVYWYQQSLDQGLQFLIQYYNGEERAKGNILERFSAQQFPDLHSELNLSSLELGDSALYFCASSVGSNFRHPNTEAFFGQGTRLTVV.

The chain couples TRBV19 to TRBJ2-5; 11 bases are a match to TRBD1. The CDR3 loop spans 13 amino acids. Per germline, CDR1 LNHDA and CDR2 SQIVND (reference sequence). After removal of 9 bases from V and 4 bases from J, the junction contained 4 bases not matched to a gene. CDR3 sequence (DNA): TGTGCCAGCCAGGACAGGGGGCGAGAGACCCAGTACTTC. Amino acid sequence: CASQDRGRETQYF.

V gene TRBV6-1 combines with J gene TRBJ1-6, with unresolved D. Germline V CDR1 and CDR2: MNHNS, SASEGT. The CDR3 totals 17 residues. V shed 2 bases and J shed 0 bases, with 11 bases lying between them. Here the CDR3 reads CASSEFAGSSYNSPLHF. The DNA of the CDR3 is TGTGCCAGCAGTGAATTCGCAGGTAGCTCCTATAATTCACCCCTCCACTTT.

This clone showed up just a few times. The V gene is TRBV19, the J gene TRBJ2-1; 11 bases fit TRBD2. The V gene end was trimmed by 9 bases and the J gene end by 7 bases; junction bases not matched to a gene: 5. The CDR3 is 13 residues long. The germline CDR1 and CDR2 sequences are LNHDA and SQIVND (reference sequence). CDR3 amino acids: CASRTSGPNEQFF. In nucleotides, the CDR3 is TGTGCCAGCCGGACTAGCGGGCCAAATGAGCAGTTCTTC.

The chain is built from TRBV19 and TRBJ2-7; D may be TRBD1 (5 bases). The CDR3 covers 14 residues. Trimming cost V 3 bases and J 5 bases, with 14 bases left between them. Germline V lookup: CDR1 LNHDA, CDR2 SQIVND (reference sequence). DNA for the CDR3: TGTGCCAGTAGTATCGCCGCAGGGAACAACGAGCAGTACTTC. This encodes CASSIAAGNNEQYF. Together with reference TRBV19 and TRBJ2-7, the CDR3 gives the full variable domain: DGGITQSPKYLFRKEGQNVTLSCEQNLNHDAMYWYRQDPGQGLRLIYYSQIVNDFQKGDIAEGYSVSREKKESFPLTVTSAQKNPTAFYLCASSIAAGNNEQYFGPGTRLTVT.

This chain links TRBV10-1 with TRBJ2-6, with a tentative D call TRBD2 (7 bases). Trimming shortened V by 6 bases and J by 0 bases, and 15 bases separated the two germline ends. The CDR3 covers 17 residues. Looked up from germline, CDR1 is WNHNN and CDR2 is SYGVQD (reference sequence). CDR3 sequence: CASSPREGGSGANVLTF. The CDR3 DNA reads as TGCGCCAGCAGCCCCAGGGAGGGGGGCTCTGGGGCCAACGTCCTGACTTTC.

The chain employs TRBV19 and TRBJ1-5; TRBD1 is a possible D gene (6 bases). Trimming removed 7 bases from V and 4 bases from J, with 14 bases in between. CDR1 and CDR2 (germline): LNHDA, SQIVND (reference sequence). The CDR3 runs to 14 residues. CDR3 protein: CASKIRGENQPQHF. Here the CDR3 DNA reads TGTGCCAGTAAAATCAGGGGTGAAAATCAGCCCCAGCATTTT.

This clone was seen a few times. The chain recombines TRBV7-3 with TRBJ1-2; 9 bases map to TRBD1. With 5 bases clipped from V and 8 bases from J, the junction kept 6 bases outside the gene matches. The CDR3 contains 13 residues. Germline assignment: CDR1 SGHTA and CDR2 FQGTGA. CDR3 nucleotide sequence: TGTGCCAGCAGCCAAGGACAGGGGATAGGCTACACCTTC. Encoded protein: CASSQGQGIGYTF. Complete variable domain (other parts from reference TRBV7-3 and TRBJ1-2): GAGVSQTPSNKVTEKGKYVELRCDPISGHTALYWYRQSLGQGPEFLIYFQGTGAADDSGLPNDRFFAVRPEGSVSTLKIQRTERGDSAVYLCASSQGQGIGYTFGSGTRLTVV.

The genes are TRBV5-1 and TRBJ2-1; D uncertain. CDR1 SGHRS and CDR2 YFSETQ come from the germline V gene. The CDR3 spans 15 residues. V lost 4 bases, J lost 4 bases, and 15 bases lay in between. CDR3 sequence reads: CASSLLDLLYNEQFF. CDR3 nucleotide sequence: TGCGCCAGCAGCCTCCTCGATTTGCTGTACAATGAGCAGTTCTTC.

The V call is TRBV5-4, the J call TRBJ2-7, with 7 bases aligning to TRBD1. CDR1 is SGHNT and CDR2 is YYREEE in the germline V gene (reference sequence). J was trimmed by 3 bases and V by 0 bases; bases with no gene match: 6. The CDR3 sequence is 15 residues long. As DNA, the CDR3 is TGTGCCAGCAGCTTGGAACCGGGACAGAACTACGAGCAGTACTTC. It yields the protein CASSLEPGQNYEQYF.

A note on this clone: The same CDR3 also results from other DNA sequences found in this sample. The CDR3 nucleotides read TGTGCCAGCAGAGGGACAGGGAGTGGCAATCAGCCCCAGCATTTT. As protein: CASRGTGSGNQPQHF. This chain uses TRBV2 with TRBJ1-5; TRBD1 matches 9 bases. The V segment lost 6 bases and the J segment 2 bases; nucleotides outside the gene matches: 5. This CDR3 comprises 15 residues. From germline, CDR1 is SNHLY and CDR2 FYNNEI. Full variable domain (rest looked up from reference TRBV2 and TRBJ1-5): EPEVTQTPSHQVTQMGQEVILRCVPISNHLYFYWYRQILGQKVEFLVSFYNNEISEKSEIFDDQFSVERPDGSNFTLKIRSTKLEDSAMYFCASRGTGSGNQPQHFGDGTRLSIL.

This clone is a singleton in its sample. The V gene is TRBV10-3, the J gene TRBJ2-1; TRBD2 matches 11 bases. The germline V gene encodes CDR1 ENHRY and CDR2 SYGVKD. The CDR3 consists of 17 residues. Germline trimming cut 2 bases from V and 7 bases from J; bases unmatched to any gene: 10. Here the CDR3 reads CAISELGVAGGRNEQFF. As DNA, the CDR3 is TGTGCCATCAGTGAGCTCGGTGTAGCGGGGGGGCGGAATGAGCAGTTCTTC.

The chain couples TRBV2 to TRBJ1-5, with a possible D match to TRBD1 (5 bases). This CDR3 contains 13 residues. V lost 7 bases and J 6 bases, leaving 13 bases between the germline ends. Germline V gene data show CDR1 as SNHLY and CDR2 as FYNNEI. Here the CDR3 reads CASNPRGSQPQHF. The CDR3 nucleotides are TGTGCCAGCAACCCCCGGGGGAGTCAGCCCCAGCATTTT.

This chain joins TRBV9 and TRBJ1-1; 9 bases fit TRBD1. The J segment lost 7 bases and the V segment lost 4 bases, leaving 11 bases of the junction unmatched. Germline CDR1 reads SGDLS; CDR2 reads YYNGEE. CDR3 length: 15 residues. CDR3: CASSPRQGGLDEAFF. In nucleotides, the CDR3 is TGTGCCAGCAGCCCTCGACAGGGGGGCCTGGATGAAGCTTTCTTT. The full variable domain, completed using reference TRBV9 and TRBJ1-1, is DSGVTQTPKHLITATGQRVTLRCSPRSGDLSVYWYQQSLDQGLQFLIQYYNGEERAKGNILERFSAQQFPDLHSELNLSSLELGDSALYFCASSPRQGGLDEAFFGQGTRLTVV.